A selection of T cell receptor beta chains follows, all from one sample in a study of blood T cell repertoires in COVID-19. Repertoires were generated with immunoSEQ multiplex PCR, while TCRdb's copy carries only in-frame clones and drops some. Among about 100,000 clones listed, roughly 85% were seen once. The sequencing sample was made of peripheral blood. Receptors originate from a woman in her seventies with acute or convalescent COVID-19. The CDR3 runs from the conserved cysteine through the conserved F or W. The order of the fields is clone size, D gene, J gene, V gene, CDR3 DNA, CDR3 protein. D genes are given only for firm matches. Not all rows give a size; the values are once, few, many and, for expanded clones, a class.

size: few; D: -; J: TRBJ1-2; V: TRBV27; DNA: TGTGCCAGCAGGCTAGGACAAACGGATGGCTACACCTTC; CDR3: CASRLGQTDGYTF
size: few; D: -; J: TRBJ2-2; V: TRBV5-1; DNA: TGCGCCAGCAGCCCCAAAAGCGACCTAGCCGGGGAGCTGTTTTTT; CDR3: CASSPKSDLAGELFF
size: -; D: -; J: TRBJ2-5; V: TRBV9; DNA: TGTGCCAGCAGCGTAGCTACTAGTTGGGAGACCCAGTACTTC; CDR3: CASSVATSWETQYF
size: -; D: TRBD1; J: TRBJ1-3; V: TRBV4-3; DNA: TGCGCCAGCAGCCGAACCGCCGGGACAGGGGGTGGAAACACCATATATTTT; CDR3: CASSRTAGTGGGNTIYF
size: few; D: -; J: TRBJ1-5; V: TRBV5-6; DNA: TGTGCCAGCAGCTTCCGGGACACTAATCAGCCCCAGCATTTT; CDR3: CASSFRDTNQPQHF
size: -; D: TRBD1; J: TRBJ1-6; V: TRBV5-5; DNA: TGTGCCAGCAGCTTTATATTCCCGGACAGGGGCCTCGCGGATTCACCCCTCCACTTT; CDR3: CASSFIFPDRGLADSPLHF
size: -; D: -; J: TRBJ2-5; V: TRBV5-1; DNA: TGCGCCAGCAGCTTGGTGGCCGGGGAAGGGCAAGAGACCCAGTACTTC; CDR3: CASSLVAGEGQETQYF
size: -; D: TRBD1; J: TRBJ2-6; V: TRBV28; DNA: TGTGCCAGCAGTTTACCGGGACAGGGGGTAACTGGGGCCAACGTCCTGACTTTC; CDR3: CASSLPGQGVTGANVLTF
size: -; D: -; J: TRBJ1-4; V: TRBV10-3; DNA: TGTGCCACGGGGGGACGGCAAGCCGCAACTAATGAAAAACTGTTTTTT; CDR3: CATGGRQAATNEKLFF
size: -; D: TRBD1; J: TRBJ1-1; V: TRBV7-2; DNA: TGTGCCAGCAGCTTCGGGACAGGTAACACTGAAGCTTTCTTT; CDR3: CASSFGTGNTEAFF
size: -; D: TRBD1; J: TRBJ2-1; V: TRBV9; DNA: TGTGCCAGCAGCGTAGCAGGGGGCAATGAGCAGTTCTTC; CDR3: CASSVAGGNEQFF
size: -; D: TRBD1; J: TRBJ2-5; V: TRBV5-1; DNA: TGCGCCAGCAGCCCGGGGACAGGGGAAGAGACCCAGTACTTC; CDR3: CASSPGTGEETQYF
size: few; D: -; J: TRBJ1-1; V: TRBV29-1; DNA: TGCAGCGTACAGAGGGGGGGCACTGAAGCTTTCTTT; CDR3: CSVQRGGTEAFF
size: -; D: -; J: TRBJ2-7; V: TRBV9; DNA: TGTGCCAGCAGCGTAGAGGCTGGGCCCTTCTACGAGCAGTACTTC; CDR3: CASSVEAGPFYEQYF
size: -; D: TRBD1; J: TRBJ2-2; V: TRBV11-3; DNA: TGTGCCAGCAGCGCGATGGGACAGCTTAACACCGGGGAGCTGTTTTTT; CDR3: CASSAMGQLNTGELFF
size: -; D: -; J: TRBJ2-1; V: TRBV6-5; DNA: TGTGCCAGCATCCCCGCGACAATGATTAGGGAGCAGTTCTTC; CDR3: CASIPATMIREQFF
size: -; D: -; J: TRBJ1-5; V: TRBV2; DNA: TGTGCCAGCAAGACAGACTCGGGGGGTCAGCCCCAGCATTTT; CDR3: CASKTDSGGQPQHF
size: -; D: -; J: TRBJ2-7; V: TRBV25-1; DNA: TGTGCCAGCAGTAGCCCAAGCTCCTACGAGCAGTACTTC; CDR3: CASSSPSSYEQYF
size: -; D: TRBD1; J: TRBJ1-5; V: TRBV2; DNA: TGTGCCAGCAGTTCCGGGACAGGGGGCAAGCAGCCCCAGCATTTT; CDR3: CASSSGTGGKQPQHF
size: -; D: -; J: TRBJ2-5; V: TRBV14; DNA: TGTGCCAGCAGCCATTTAGCGAGGGAAGAGACCCAGTACTTC; CDR3: CASSHLAREETQYF
size: -; D: -; J: TRBJ1-4; V: TRBV28; DNA: TGTGCCAGCGGAGGGGCGGGGCTTGAAAAACTGTTTTTT; CDR3: CASGGAGLEKLFF
size: -; D: -; J: TRBJ2-5; V: TRBV5-1; DNA: TGCGCCAGCAGCTTGAGCGCTGGGGAGACCCAGTACTTC; CDR3: CASSLSAGETQYF
size: -; D: TRBD1; J: TRBJ1-1; V: TRBV5-1; DNA: TGCGCCAGCAGCCCAGACAGGGGAGAAGGTGACACTGAAGCTTTCTTT; CDR3: CASSPDRGEGDTEAFF
size: -; D: -; J: TRBJ1-5; V: TRBV7-9; DNA: TGTGCCAGCAGCGGCGGGGTTCAGCCCCAGCATTTT; CDR3: CASSGGVQPQHF
size: -; D: -; J: TRBJ1-2; V: TRBV12-3/TRBV12-4; DNA: TGTGCCAGCAGCCGTCAGGGTGATGGCTACACCTTC; CDR3: CASSRQGDGYTF
size: -; D: -; J: TRBJ1-5; V: TRBV6-2/TRBV6-3; DNA: TGTGCCAGCAGTTTACTCGTCCCAACACGGGGGAATCAGCCCCAGCATTTT; CDR3: CASSLLVPTRGNQPQHF
size: few; D: TRBD1; J: TRBJ1-1; V: TRBV12-5; DNA: TGTGCTAGTGGAAGACAGGGGGCGGGCACTGAAGCTTTCTTT; CDR3: CASGRQGAGTEAFF
size: -; D: -; J: TRBJ1-1; V: TRBV18; DNA: TGTGCTAGCTCACCCATTCGTCCAGGAGGTAACACTGAAGCTTTCTTT; CDR3: CASSPIRPGGNTEAFF
size: -; D: -; J: TRBJ1-5; V: TRBV2; DNA: TGTGCCACCCAGGGGCACATCGCCAATCAGCCCCAGCATTTT; CDR3: CATQGHIANQPQHF
size: few; D: TRBD1; J: TRBJ1-3; V: TRBV2; DNA: TGTGCCAGCAGTCGGGACAGGAGCTCTGGAAACACCATATATTTT; CDR3: CASSRDRSSGNTIYF
size: -; D: TRBD1; J: TRBJ1-1; V: TRBV7-8; DNA: TGTGCCAGCAGCTTGCTTATACAGGGGGGCACTGAAGCTTTCTTT; CDR3: CASSLLIQGGTEAFF
size: -; D: -; J: TRBJ2-5; V: TRBV19; DNA: TGTGCCAGTAGTATAGGGGCCCGGGAGACCCAGTACTTC; CDR3: CASSIGARETQYF
size: -; D: -; J: TRBJ2-7; V: TRBV5-1; DNA: TGCGCCAGCAGCCGGGACGAGCAGTACTTC; CDR3: CASSRDEQYF
size: -; D: TRBD1; J: TRBJ1-2; V: TRBV6-6; DNA: TGTGCCAGCAGTTTGGGACAGGGCTACACCTTC; CDR3: CASSLGQGYTF
size: -; D: TRBD2; J: TRBJ2-3; V: TRBV2; DNA: TGTGCCAGCAGTCCCGGCCCTAGCGGGGGGGCCCCAGATACGCAGTATTTT; CDR3: CASSPGPSGGAPDTQYF
size: -; D: -; J: TRBJ1-6; V: TRBV6-1; DNA: TGTGCCAGCAGTGATAGGGAGGTGGAGTCACCCCTCCACTTT; CDR3: CASSDREVESPLHF
size: -; D: TRBD1; J: TRBJ1-1; V: TRBV5-8; DNA: TGTGCCAGTGACAGGGGGCGTGGGGAATACACTGAAGCTTTCTTT; CDR3: CASDRGRGEYTEAFF
size: -; D: TRBD1; J: TRBJ1-4; V: TRBV14; DNA: TGTGCCAGCAGCCAAGACTATCCGGGACAGGGAGGTGAAAAACTGTTTTTT; CDR3: CASSQDYPGQGGEKLFF
size: -; D: -; J: TRBJ2-5; V: TRBV5-4; DNA: TGTGCCAGCAGCTTTTACAGGGTCAAAGAGGGGACCCAGTACTTC; CDR3: CASSFYRVKEGTQYF
size: -; D: -; J: TRBJ1-1; V: TRBV7-8; DNA: TGTGCCAGCAGTCCTTCGACAGCCCGGGAAGCTTTCTTT; CDR3: CASSPSTAREAFF
size: -; D: -; J: TRBJ2-5; V: TRBV7-2; DNA: TGTGCCAGCAGCTTAGGGAGGGTCCAAGAGACCCAGTACTTC; CDR3: CASSLGRVQETQYF
size: -; D: TRBD1; J: TRBJ1-4; V: TRBV13; DNA: TGTGCCAGCAGCCCGGGACAGGGTTATGAAAAACTGTTTTTT; CDR3: CASSPGQGYEKLFF
size: -; D: TRBD2; J: TRBJ2-1; V: TRBV7-2; DNA: TGTGCCAGCAGCTCAATGACTAGCGGGGGGTTTGCCCCTAGGAATGAGCAGTTCTTC; CDR3: CASSSMTSGGFAPRNEQFF
size: -; D: -; J: TRBJ1-6; V: TRBV6-5; DNA: TGTGCCAGCAATAGACAGGTTCCTGATAATTCACCCCTCCACTTT; CDR3: CASNRQVPDNSPLHF
size: -; D: -; J: TRBJ2-3; V: TRBV7-2; DNA: TGTGCCAGCAGCTTATGGCGGGACTTCACAGATACGCAGTATTTT; CDR3: CASSLWRDFTDTQYF
size: -; D: -; J: TRBJ1-4; V: TRBV19; DNA: TGTGCCAGTAGTGCCTTACAGGGTTATTATGAAAAACTGTTTTTT; CDR3: CASSALQGYYEKLFF
size: -; D: TRBD2; J: TRBJ2-3; V: TRBV24-1; DNA: TGTGCCACCAGCGGGGGGGCCACAGATACGCAGTATTTT; CDR3: CATSGGATDTQYF
size: -; D: -; J: TRBJ1-2; V: TRBV19; DNA: TGTGCCAGTAGTCCTGACCCAGAGGCTAACTATGGCTACACCTTC; CDR3: CASSPDPEANYGYTF
size: -; D: -; J: TRBJ2-6; V: TRBV10-3; DNA: TGTGCCATCATCAGTCCCGGGGCCAACGTCCTGACTTTC; CDR3: CAIISPGANVLTF
size: -; D: TRBD2; J: TRBJ2-1; V: TRBV28; DNA: TGTGCCACCACCAGTAGCGGGGGGGATGAGCAGTTCTTC; CDR3: CATTSSGGDEQFF